This T cell receptor (beta chain) was found in a study of identical twins. Study conclusions and caveats: While abundant cord blood beta clonotypes carried fewer insertions, memory repertoires showed no such pattern. Partial confounding of zero-insertion analyses by invariant MAIT and iNKT cells was possible. Beta out-of-frame sequences showed weaker excess twin sharing. It was cross-sectional statistical analysis, not following the same donors, that the conclusions relied on.

The J segment lost 1 base and the V segment lost 5 bases, leaving 4 bases of the junction unmatched. Per the germline V gene, CDR1 is SGHAT and CDR2 is FQNNGV. There are 15 residues in the CDR3. This clonotype was observed at least ten times. Its antigen is not identified. TCRdb fed the 5' RACE reads into MiXCR, producing one record per CDR3 protein. The table lists 240,000 or so distinct CDR3 sequences, roughly a tenth of them singletons. The gene calls are TRBV11-2 and TRBJ2-5; 10 bases map to TRBD2. This sequence originates from a man aged 50-59 years in good health. Sequencing input: memory T cells sorted from blood. The CDR3, as DNA: TGTGCCAGCAGCATTTCTAGCGGGAGCCAAGAGACCCAGTACTTC. It translates to CASSISSGSQETQYF. Based on the CDR3 plus reference TRBV11-2 and TRBJ2-5, the full variable domain is EAGVAQSPRYKIIEKRQSVAFWCNPISGHATLYWYQQILGQGPKLLIQFQNNGVVDDSQLPKDRFSAERLKGVDSTLKIQPAKLEDSAVYLCASSISSGSQETQYFGPGTRLLVL.